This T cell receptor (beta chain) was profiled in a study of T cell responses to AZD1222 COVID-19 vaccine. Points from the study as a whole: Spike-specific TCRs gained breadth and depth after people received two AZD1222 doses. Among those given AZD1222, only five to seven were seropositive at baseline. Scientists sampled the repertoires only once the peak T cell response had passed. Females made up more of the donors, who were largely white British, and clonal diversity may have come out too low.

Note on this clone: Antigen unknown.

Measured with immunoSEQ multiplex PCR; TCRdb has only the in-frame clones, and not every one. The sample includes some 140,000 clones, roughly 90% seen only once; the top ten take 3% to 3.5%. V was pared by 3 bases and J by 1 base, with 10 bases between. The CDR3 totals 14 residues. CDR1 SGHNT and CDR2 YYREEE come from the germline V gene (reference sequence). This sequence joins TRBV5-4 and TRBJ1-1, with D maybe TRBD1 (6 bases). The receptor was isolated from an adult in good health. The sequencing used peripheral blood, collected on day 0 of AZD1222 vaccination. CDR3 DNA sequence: TGTGCCAGCAGCTGGGGACATTCGAACACTGAAGCTTTCTTT. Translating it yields CASSWGHSNTEAFF.